This TCR beta chain was captured in a study of CD4 T cells in relation to SARS-CoV-2 and coronaviruses. Some clones are missing from TCRdb's copy, which holds only in-frame ones; the method was immunoSEQ multiplex PCR. The table has about 21,000 clones, over 70% seen once; the top ten hold roughly 16%. With regard to this clone: Its antigen is still unknown.

Unexposed donor CD4+ T cells date from about 2011-2019, before the COVID-19 pandemic. Isolation of CD4+ T cells took place after less than twelve days in culture. On days 3 and 7, cultures got half fresh IL-2 medium. Deletions cut 3 bases from V and 5 bases from J, with 10 bases between. Germline V gene data show CDR1 as MNHEY and CDR2 as SMNVEV (reference sequence). CDR3 length: 14 residues. The sequence derives from a human donor in good health. The chain uses TRBV27 and TRBJ1-4; possible D gene TRBD1, 6 bases. The sample consisted of CD4+ T cells from PBMCs, cultured in vitro. In DNA form, the CDR3 reads TGTGCCAGCAGTTTTTGGCAGGGGAATGAAAAACTGTTTTTT. It specifies CASSFWQGNEKLFF.